This T cell receptor (beta chain) was identified during a study of type 1 and type 2 diabetes patients. Overall study: Donors were type 1 diabetes, type 2 diabetes, or nondiabetic controls. General study points: Some HECs seen only in T1D might also appear in more T2D or control samples.

Amplification started from genomic DNA. Amplification of the beta chain CDR3 used 30 forward and 13 reverse multiplex primers. TCRdb redid the calling of the multiplex PCR reads with MiXCR, one entry per CDR3 protein. In the table there are more than 250,000 distinct CDR3 sequences, roughly 48% of which are singletons. This clonotype was counted between two and nine times. The target antigen is unknown. With 1 base removed from V and 1 base from J, the gap between germline ends came to 6 bases. Germline CDR1 and CDR2: SGHDT and YYEEEE. The CDR3 spans 13 residues. Material: peripheral blood mononuclear cells (PBMCs). This TCR derives from a man aged 18-30 years with type 2 diabetes. V usage is TRBV5-6 and J usage is TRBJ2-7, with D hard to call. In DNA form, the CDR3 reads TGTGCCAGCAGCTTGCCTCAATCCTACGAGCAGTACTTC. This translates into CASSLPQSYEQYF.